This is a list of T cell receptor beta chains from one sample in a study of response to subunit inactivated influenza vaccine. MiXCR was run by TCRdb on the RT-PCR reads, yielding one entry per CDR3 protein. This table has 490,000 or so distinct CDR3 sequences, about 8% appearing once. The sample in question was PBMCs from blood, obtained 23 months after vaccination. All receptors come from a man in his fifties or sixties who received an inactivated influenza vaccine. CDR3s include the opening cysteine and the closing phenylalanine or tryptophan. D genes are given only for firm matches. For some rows the clone size is stated as once, few or many, or as a class when expanded; others skip it.

v_gene	abundance	j_gene	d_gene	CDR3aa	CDR3nt
TRBV20-1	few	TRBJ2-1	TRBD2	CSAKGLAGVTYNEQFF	TGCAGTGCTAAGGGACTAGCGGGAGTAACCTACAATGAGCAGTTCTTC
TRBV5-6	-	TRBJ2-5	-	CASSLEPWDQETQYF	TGTGCCAGCAGTTTGGAGCCTTGGGACCAAGAGACCCAGTACTTC
TRBV5-1	few	TRBJ1-1	TRBD1	CASSLLRQGMNTEAFF	TGCGCCAGCAGCTTGCTCCGACAGGGGATGAACACTGAAGCTTTCTTT
TRBV7-8	few	TRBJ2-1	-	CASSITRGEQFF	TGTGCCAGCAGCATAACTCGGGGAGAGCAGTTCTTC
TRBV6-5	many	TRBJ1-5	-	CASSTQRGMAQRPQHF	TGTGCCAGCAGTACTCAGAGGGGGATGGCTCAACGGCCCCAGCATTTT
TRBV6-5	-	TRBJ1-1	-	CASSYGYMNTEAFF	TGTGCCAGCAGTTACGGGTACATGAACACTGAAGCTTTCTTT
TRBV3-1	-	TRBJ1-4	-	CASSQGTGGNEKLFF	TGTGCCAGCAGCCAGGGGACTGGGGGAAATGAAAAACTGTTTTTT
TRBV7-9	few	TRBJ2-1	-	CASSFYQGDNEQFF	TGTGCCAGCAGCTTCTACCAGGGCGACAATGAGCAGTTCTTC
TRBV5-4	few	TRBJ2-3	-	CASSKPGTHTDTQYF	TGTGCCAGCAGCAAACCCGGGACCCACACAGATACGCAGTATTTT
TRBV9	few	TRBJ2-1	-	CASSVTPIPYNEQFF	TGTGCCAGCAGCGTAACCCCCATCCCCTACAATGAGCAGTTCTTC
TRBV20-1	few	TRBJ1-1	-	CSGLRDSFTGTEAFF	TGCAGTGGACTCAGGGATTCTTTTACGGGGACTGAAGCTTTCTTT
TRBV15	many	TRBJ2-5	-	CATSRDLPIRGRAETQYF	TGTGCCACCAGCAGAGATCTTCCGATTAGGGGACGAGCGGAGACCCAGTACTTC
TRBV5-1	few	TRBJ2-3	-	CASSLVLTSTDTQYF	TGCGCCAGCAGCTTGGTACTTACTAGCACAGATACGCAGTATTTT
TRBV9	few	TRBJ2-5	TRBD2	CASSARLANPAETQYF	TGTGCCAGCAGCGCGCGACTAGCCAACCCGGCGGAGACCCAGTACTTC
TRBV6-1	many	TRBJ2-1	TRBD2	CASSPRDGGNNEQFF	TGTGCCAGCAGTCCACGGGACGGGGGGAACAATGAGCAGTTCTTC
TRBV27	-	TRBJ2-1	TRBD2	CASSKGLAGRGAEQFF	TGTGCCAGCAGTAAGGGACTAGCGGGACGGGGGGCCGAGCAGTTCTTC
TRBV7-2	-	TRBJ2-1	-	CASSLVRHRNEQFF	TGTGCCAGCAGCTTAGTCCGCCACCGCAATGAGCAGTTCTTC
TRBV20-1	few	TRBJ1-2	TRBD1	CSAGQGIYGYTF	TGCAGTGCAGGACAGGGCATCTATGGCTACACCTTC
TRBV3-1	-	TRBJ2-1	TRBD1	CASSISSGQGIYNEQFF	TGTGCCAGCAGCATAAGCTCGGGACAGGGGATCTACAATGAGCAGTTCTTC
TRBV5-1	many	TRBJ2-3	TRBD1	CASSSNRGRKDTQYF	TGCGCCAGCAGCTCGAACAGGGGGCGGAAAGATACGCAGTATTTT
TRBV12-3/TRBV12-4	few	TRBJ2-7	-	CASSRGRGWGEQYF	TGTGCCAGCAGTCGAGGGAGAGGGTGGGGCGAGCAGTACTTC
TRBV7-8	few	TRBJ2-3	TRBD2	CASSSRTSGGFTDTQYF	TGTGCCAGCAGCTCAAGAACTAGCGGGGGGTTTACAGATACGCAGTATTTT
TRBV11-2	many	TRBJ2-1	TRBD2	CASSLLTSGTRLNEQFF	TGTGCCAGCAGCTTATTGACTAGCGGGACCCGCCTCAATGAGCAGTTCTTC
TRBV10-3	few	TRBJ2-2	TRBD1	CASWTGNTGELFF	TGTGCCAGCTGGACAGGAAACACCGGGGAGCTGTTTTTT
TRBV7-9	few	TRBJ2-3	-	CASSFRRAGVADTQYF	TGTGCCAGCAGCTTCCGACGGGCAGGGGTGGCAGATACGCAGTATTTT
TRBV7-9	-	TRBJ2-1	TRBD1	CASSMTGGFEQFF	TGTGCCAGCAGTATGACAGGGGGCTTTGAGCAGTTCTTC
TRBV5-6	-	TRBJ2-7	-	CASSDVRYEQYF	TGTGCCAGCAGCGACGTCCGCTACGAGCAGTACTTC
TRBV28	few	TRBJ2-5	TRBD1	CASRRGQVYQETQYF	TGTGCCAGCAGACGAGGACAGGTGTACCAAGAGACCCAGTACTTC
TRBV5-5	many	TRBJ1-1	-	CASSPTWANTEAFF	TGTGCCAGCAGCCCCACGTGGGCGAACACTGAAGCTTTCTTT
TRBV20-1	many	TRBJ1-1	-	CSARESAANTEAFF	TGCAGTGCTAGAGAATCAGCCGCGAACACTGAAGCTTTCTTT
TRBV6-1	-	TRBJ2-3	TRBD2	CASSEAGGSNTQYF	TGTGCCAGCAGCGAAGCGGGAGGTAGTAACACGCAGTATTTT
TRBV14	-	TRBJ2-3	TRBD2	CASSQGATSGVPWDTQYF	TGTGCCAGCAGCCAAGGGGCAACTAGCGGGGTCCCCTGGGATACGCAGTATTTT
TRBV7-8	many	TRBJ2-2	-	CASSLELVGTGELFF	TGTGCCAGCAGCTTAGAACTAGTAGGCACCGGGGAGCTGTTTTTT
TRBV7-9	few	TRBJ1-1	-	CASRTTSNTEAFF	TGTGCCAGCAGAACGACATCGAACACTGAAGCTTTCTTT
TRBV7-8	-	TRBJ1-6	-	CASSVRDRRSPLHF	TGTGCCAGCAGCGTCAGGGATCGTCGGTCACCCCTCCACTTT
TRBV27	-	TRBJ2-7	TRBD2	CASSRTAGIIHEQYF	TGTGCCAGCAGTCGAACAGCGGGAATCATCCACGAGCAGTACTTC
TRBV20-1	many	TRBJ2-7	-	CSAEPGTGTYEQYF	TGCAGTGCAGAGCCCGGGACTGGGACCTACGAGCAGTACTTC
TRBV2	few	TRBJ2-7	-	CASSEEVDRPYEQYF	TGTGCCAGCAGTGAAGAAGTTGACAGACCCTACGAGCAGTACTTC
TRBV25-1	many	TRBJ2-5	-	CASSEYRETQYF	TGTGCCAGCAGTGAATATCGAGAGACCCAGTACTTC
TRBV12-3/TRBV12-4	-	TRBJ1-5	-	CASSLISVSNQPQHF	TGTGCCAGCAGTTTAATTTCAGTTAGCAATCAGCCCCAGCATTTT
TRBV7-2	many	TRBJ1-2	-	CASSSRKGGYTF	TGTGCCAGCAGCTCGCGGAAAGGAGGCTACACCTTC
TRBV7-9	few	TRBJ2-5	-	CASSLNFGAQETQYF	TGTGCCAGCAGCTTAAATTTCGGGGCCCAAGAGACCCAGTACTTC
TRBV4-3	few	TRBJ2-1	TRBD2	CASSHGTSGTYNEQFF	TGCGCCAGCAGCCATGGGACTAGCGGGACGTACAATGAGCAGTTCTTC
TRBV18	few	TRBJ2-7	-	CASSPGQGLNEQYF	TGTGCCAGCTCACCAGGGCAGGGGCTAAACGAGCAGTACTTC
TRBV12-3/TRBV12-4	-	TRBJ2-2	TRBD2	CASSVAGYTGELFF	TGTGCCAGCAGTGTAGCGGGATACACCGGGGAGCTGTTTTTT
TRBV20-1	-	TRBJ2-7	-	CSARQSGIYEQYF	TGCAGTGCTAGACAGTCAGGGATTTACGAGCAGTACTTC
TRBV9	-	TRBJ2-5	-	CASSATITGFQETQYF	TGTGCCAGCAGCGCGACGATTACAGGATTCCAAGAGACCCAGTACTTC
TRBV29-1	few	TRBJ2-5	-	CSVGNLGQETQYF	TGCAGCGTTGGAAATCTAGGCCAAGAGACCCAGTACTTC
TRBV10-3	many	TRBJ1-2	-	CAIHYKPTPGGFYGYTF	TGTGCCATCCACTATAAACCGACACCGGGAGGGTTCTATGGCTACACCTTC
TRBV6-5	-	TRBJ2-7	-	CASSYSYGDTSYEQYF	TGTGCCAGCAGTTACTCTTATGGGGATACCTCCTACGAGCAGTACTTC
TRBV4-1	many	TRBJ1-1	-	CASSQFHLRRGPEAFF	TGCGCCAGCAGCCAATTCCACCTCCGTCGGGGCCCTGAAGCTTTCTTT
TRBV14	-	TRBJ2-7	-	CASSPLVQRGANYEQYF	TGTGCCAGCAGCCCCCTGGTTCAGCGCGGGGCTAACTACGAGCAGTACTTC
TRBV6-5	-	TRBJ2-3	-	CASSLSRDPDTQYF	TGTGCCAGCAGTTTGTCCCGCGACCCAGATACGCAGTATTTT
TRBV28	-	TRBJ2-7	-	CASSSTWSPYEQYF	TGTGCCAGCAGTAGTACTTGGTCGCCCTACGAGCAGTACTTC
TRBV10-2	few	TRBJ2-7	TRBD1	CASSDSIRDRAYSYEQYF	TGCGCCAGCAGTGATTCTATCCGGGACAGGGCCTACTCCTACGAGCAGTACTTC